A selection of T cell receptor beta chains follows, all from one sample in a study of blood T cell repertoires in COVID-19. Clones were sequenced by immunoSEQ multiplex PCR, and TCRdb holds only the in-frame ones, with some missing. The table includes about 94,000 clones, 75% to 90% detected once. The sample comprised peripheral blood. The receptor set was obtained from a human donor in a cohort sampled during active COVID-19. Each CDR3 is given without its conserved first and last residue. Not all rows give a size; the values are once, few, many and, for expanded clones, a class.

J gene	clone size	V gene	CDR3 protein
TRBJ1-1	NA	TRBV28	ASSLGWREAF
TRBJ2-7	few	TRBV7-2	ASSFGGRYEQY
TRBJ1-4	NA	TRBV27	ASSLYRAINEKLF
TRBJ2-1	NA	TRBV19	ASSIVLAGATNNEQF
TRBJ1-5	NA	TRBV28	ASSLPSTRGNQPQH
TRBJ1-2	NA	TRBV5-1	ASSFTGANNLKGYT
TRBJ1-2	few	TRBV28	ASSPRGQGTPNYGYT
TRBJ1-2	once	TRBV30	AWSAQGIGYT
TRBJ1-1	NA	TRBV21-1	ASSAPSSGEAF
TRBJ2-2	NA	TRBV5-1	ASSLWDRVGTGELF
TRBJ1-5	few	TRBV7-2	ASSFGTANQPQH
TRBJ1-5	NA	TRBV20-1	SASGQIYQPQH
TRBJ1-3	NA	TRBV5-1	ASSLGDRNTIY
TRBJ1-1	NA	TRBV27	ASSLSRTAEAF
TRBJ2-7	NA	TRBV6-5	ASRTTGDSYEQY